Listed here is a single TCR beta chain. The clone's antigen remains unknown. Per-base quality was not reported, and no clone a single base away is much larger than it. CDR3 length: 13 amino acids, cysteine to phenylalanine. Left in the record is the CDR3 DNA by itself, 39 bases read in frame from the first base. At the junction V is shortened by 4 bases and J by 9 bases, with 13 bases in between. In the germline V gene, CDR1 corresponds to SNHLY and CDR2 to FYNNEI. The immunoSEQ Assay was used to sequence TCRbeta CDR3 regions. After extraction, genomic DNA underwent amplification by bias-controlled multiplex PCR, followed by high-throughput sequencing. As for the original processing: To quantify the absolute abundance of every unique TCRbeta CDR3 region, sequences were collapsed and filtered. Usable DNA was measured by amplifying reference genes present in all nucleated cells, and TCRbeta template counts were normalized to that usable DNA to estimate T cell fraction. Repertoire TCRs were annotated as SARS-CoV-2-specific by exact matching of V gene, CDR3 amino acid sequence and J gene to a known reactive TCR set. The reference SARS-CoV-2 TCR set was obtained from MIRA and was filtered for enrichment in COVID-19-positive ImmuneCODE repertoires, whereby public or cross-reactive TCRs were removed. Using the MIRA antigens, annotated TCRs were further analysed by specific ORF or by position within an ORF. Breadth was defined as the number of annotated unique rearrangements divided by the total number of unique productive rearrangements, and depth was defined as the summed frequency of the annotated unique rearrangements. TCR breadth was compared between groups using two-sided Wilcoxon rank-sum tests. Drawn from immuneACCESS, this table holds only the in-frame rearrangements with V and J called that TCRdb kept. Clones are partly lost; checked studies trace under half to an unresolved V gene and leave the rest unexplained. Clonal size and the V and J genes are those of that table, whereas D and trimming came from the DNA. In all, the sample holds about 400,000 clones, and 70% to 90% of those were seen once. The leading ten clones occupy 1.5% to 2% of the sample.

The data belong to a study of Ad26.COV2.S vaccination and SARS-CoV-2 variants (dated by TCRdb to the early 2020s). Regarding the complete study: Vaccine-arm donors came from COV1001, a multicentre, randomized, double-blind, placebo-controlled phase I-IIa trial of Ad26.COV2.S in healthy adults. Blinding of investigators to trial group allocation was maintained during experiments and outcome assessment. The TCR-sequenced set comprised about 32 samples: some 19 Ad26.COV2.S vaccine recipients, 5 placebo recipients and 8 SARS-CoV-2 convalescent individuals. Ad26.COV2.S was administered intramuscularly at a dose of 5x10^10 or 1x10^11 viral particles, either as one shot or as two shots given 56 days apart. TCRbeta repertoire sequencing was used to assess the specificity and breadth of SARS-CoV-2-reactive T cell receptors after Ad26.COV2.S vaccination. Trial participants were randomized into five groups of five, in which low-dose or high-dose Ad26.COV2.S was given once or twice, or placebo was given on both occasions.

The intended sense of this specimen's treatment or condition label: some 20 received Ad26.COV2.S at low or high dose, single or two shots; about 5 received placebo; per-sample allocation not given. Repertoires of vaccine and placebo recipients were sequenced from samples taken on day 63 after the first injection. Cohort 1b enrolled 20 to 30 adults aged 18-55 years at a single site in Boston, USA, between 29 July and 7 August 2020. As a vaccine, Ad26.COV2.S was a replication-incompetent adenovirus type 26 vector that expressed a prefusion-stabilized SARS-CoV-2 spike protein derived from the original Wuhan strain. Results the study describes overall, beyond this receptor: According to the authors, total T cell responses may have been underestimated by the TCR breadth and depth analyses. The study was not powered for comparison of responses between vaccine doses or regimens. Comparable non-spike TCR breadth was observed between vaccine and placebo recipients, consistent with only spike being contained in the vaccine. Substantial breadth of spike-specific CD8+ and CD4+ T cell responses was reported after vaccination. Compared with placebo recipients, Ad26.COV2.S recipients showed higher spike-specific TCR breadth (P = 0.0014).

The material sequenced was peripheral blood, taken in a trial of Ad26.COV2.S vaccine versus placebo. The rearrangement joined TRBV2 to TRBJ2-1, with no reliable assignment of the D segment. The receptor was derived from a person between 18 and 65 years old who received the Ad26.COV2.S COVID-19 vaccine or a placebo. The DNA is TGTGCCAGCAGTGCCGATATCGCCGGTGAGCAGTTCTTC. Its protein product is CASSADIAGEQFF.